The next 12 T cell receptor beta chains were all read from a single sample in a study of T cell changes during pregnancy in multiple sclerosis (dated by TCRdb to about 2019). The library was generated by the immunoSEQ multiplex PCR assay. This is the immuneACCESS table as TCRdb keeps it, with only in-frame sequences that have V and J called. A part of the clones is gone; compared with another copy, unresolved V genes explain less than half, and the rest is unexplained. The sample table holds 100,000 or so clones, of which roughly nine tenths were seen once. Together, the top ten hold over 0.6% of the sample. Sequencing used peripheral blood, obtained in the second trimester of pregnancy. These TCRs come from a female donor in good health, enrolled as a control in a pregnancy study.

The chain combines TRBV7-9 with TRBJ1-3; unclear D gene. V shed 5 bases and J shed 0 bases, with 14 bases lying between them. This CDR3 comprises 16 residues. Looked up from germline, CDR1 is SEHNR and CDR2 is FQNEAQ (reference sequence). The CDR3 nucleotides read TGTGCCAGCAGCCGTCGCAGCCCTAGCTCTGGAAACACCATATATTTT. It is translated as CASSRRSPSSGNTIYF.

The gene calls are TRBV20-1 and TRBJ2-7; no reliable D call. Between the trimmed V and J ends, which lost 3 bases and 4 bases, there was a span of 7 bases. Germline loops: CDR1 DFQATT, CDR2 SNEGSKA (reference sequence). The CDR3 is 11 residues long. CDR3 amino acids: CSARAVYEQYF. CDR3 DNA sequence: TGCAGTGCTAGGGCCGTTTACGAGCAGTACTTC.

This chain links TRBV9 with TRBJ1-2; tentatively, D is TRBD1 (5 bases). CDR1 and CDR2 (germline): SGDLS, YYNGEE. Trimming shortened V by 3 bases and J by 6 bases, and 18 bases separated the two germline ends. The CDR3 length is 15 residues. CDR3 nucleotides: TGTGCCAGCAGCGCCTTCTTCGGGGGATCCGATGGCTACACCTTC. Translated, it gives CASSAFFGGSDGYTF.

The chain employs TRBV7-2 and TRBJ1-6; 10 bases line up with TRBD1. V trimming: 3 bases; J trimming: 6 bases; junction bases outside the gene matches: 14. Germline assignment: CDR1 SGHTA and CDR2 FQGNSA. The length of the CDR3 is 19 residues. The DNA for the CDR3 is TGTGCCAGCAGCTTGAGGACAGGGGGACCTTCGTTGACTAATTCACCCCTCCACTTT. Its translation: CASSLRTGGPSLTNSPLHF.

The chain is built from TRBV6-4 and TRBJ1-1; D gene uncertain. With 6 bases removed from V and 5 bases from J, the gap between germline ends came to 13 bases. Germline CDR1 is MRHNA and CDR2 is SNTAGT. The CDR3 is 13 amino acids. CDR3 protein: CASRGGVSTEAFF. CDR3 sequence (DNA): TGTGCCAGCAGGGGCGGGGTCTCGACTGAAGCTTTCTTT.

The rearrangement joins TRBV10-3 to TRBJ1-2, with D hard to call. V lost 6 bases, J lost 2 bases, and 7 bases lay in between. CDR1 and CDR2 (germline): ENHRY, SYGVKD. The CDR3 totals 12 residues. The CDR3 spells CAISARNYGYTF. The CDR3 bases are TGTGCCATCAGCGCCAGGAACTATGGCTACACCTTC.

The chain uses TRBV7-7 and TRBJ2-5; 8 bases agree with TRBD2. V lost 6 bases to trimming and J lost 3 bases; unmatched junction nucleotides: 6. CDR1 and CDR2 from the germline V gene are SSHAT and FNYEAQ (reference sequence). The CDR3 spans 14 residues. The CDR3 reads CASSPGLGEETQYF. The DNA of the CDR3 is TGTGCCAGCAGTCCGGGACTAGGAGAAGAGACCCAGTACTTC.

The chain joins TRBV28 to TRBJ2-2; 10 bases are shared with TRBD2. The ends lost 3 bases at V and 0 bases at J; junction bases unmatched: 7. Germline V gene lookup returns CDR1 MDHEN and CDR2 SYDVKM. The CDR3 runs to 18 residues. The CDR3 sequence is CASSFALLAGTNTGELFF. As DNA, the CDR3 is TGTGCCAGCAGTTTCGCCCTACTAGCGGGGACGAACACCGGGGAGCTGTTTTTT.

This chain uses TRBV29-1 with TRBJ2-5; D gene uncertain. CDR3 size: 13 residues. Germline CDR1 and CDR2: SQVTM and ANQGSEA. Here the CDR3 DNA reads TGCACCGTCTGCCCCCGGGTCCAAGAGACCCAGTACTTC. Its protein product is CTVCPRVQETQYF.

The chain joins TRBV5-4 to TRBJ2-5, with a weak D call TRBD2 (6 bases). Trimming cost V 3 bases and J 5 bases, with 14 bases left between them. CDR1 is SGHNT and CDR2 is YYREEE in the germline V gene (reference sequence). The CDR3 runs 14 residues. For the CDR3, the DNA is TGTGCCAGCAGCTCTTATACTAGCAGTGAGACCCAGTACTTC. Its translation: CASSSYTSSETQYF.

The gene calls are TRBV27 and TRBJ1-5; D might be TRBD1 (6 bases). V was cut by 6 bases and J by 3 bases, with 9 bases left in between. CDR3 length equals 13 residues. Germline-derived CDR1 and CDR2 are MNHEY and SMNVEV (reference sequence). The CDR3 DNA sequence: TGTGCCAGCAGAAGGACAGACAATCAGCCCCAGCATTTT. Translated: CASRRTDNQPQHF.

J is TRBJ1-5 and V is TRBV2, with TRBD1 as a possible D gene (6 bases). Between the trimmed V and J ends, which lost 8 bases and 4 bases, there was a span of 9 bases. Germline values: CDR1 SNHLY, CDR2 FYNNEI. CDR3 length equals 12 residues. The CDR3 sequence: CASRTANQPQHF. Written as DNA, the CDR3 is TGTGCCAGCCGGACAGCTAATCAGCCCCAGCATTTT.